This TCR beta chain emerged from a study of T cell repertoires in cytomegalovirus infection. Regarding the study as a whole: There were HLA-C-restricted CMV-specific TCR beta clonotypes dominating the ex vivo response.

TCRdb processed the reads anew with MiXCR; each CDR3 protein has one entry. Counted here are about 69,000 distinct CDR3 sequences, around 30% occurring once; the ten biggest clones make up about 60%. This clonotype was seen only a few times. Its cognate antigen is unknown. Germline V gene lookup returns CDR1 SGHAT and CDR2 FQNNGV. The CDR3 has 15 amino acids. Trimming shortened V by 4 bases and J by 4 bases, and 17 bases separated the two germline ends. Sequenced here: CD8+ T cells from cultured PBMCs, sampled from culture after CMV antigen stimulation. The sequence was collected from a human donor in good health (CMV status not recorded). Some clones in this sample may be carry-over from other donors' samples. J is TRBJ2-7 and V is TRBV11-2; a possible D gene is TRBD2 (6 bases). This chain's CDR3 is CASSSGGSGRYEQYF. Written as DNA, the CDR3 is TGTGCCAGCAGCTCCGGAGGTAGCGGACGTTACGAGCAGTACTTC.